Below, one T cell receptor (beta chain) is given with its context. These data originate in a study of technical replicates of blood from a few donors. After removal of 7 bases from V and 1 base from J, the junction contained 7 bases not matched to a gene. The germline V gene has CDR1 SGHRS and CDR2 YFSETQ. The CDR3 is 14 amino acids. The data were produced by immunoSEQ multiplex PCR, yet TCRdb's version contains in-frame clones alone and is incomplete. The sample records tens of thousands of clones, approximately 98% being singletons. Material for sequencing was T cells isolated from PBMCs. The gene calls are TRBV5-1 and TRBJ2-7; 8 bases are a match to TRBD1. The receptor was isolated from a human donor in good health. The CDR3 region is CASGRQGQSYEQYF. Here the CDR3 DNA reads TGCGCCAGCGGGAGACAGGGGCAGTCCTACGAGCAGTACTTC.